In this sample, the clone carrying this T cell receptor (beta chain) turned up once. Antigen unknown. The table came from immunoSEQ multiplex PCR; TCRdb's copy has only in-frame clones and leaves some out. There are some 15,000 clones in the sample; 77% occur only once, and about 3.9% lies in the top ten. These data belong to a study of graft-versus-host responses after intestinal transplantation. About the study: As for transplant type, recipients had multivisceral, liver-intestinal, or isolated intestinal grafts. Anti-thymocyte globulin induction was given to all recipients, followed by tacrolimus and steroids for approximately three years. Study-level points and caveats: Patients who carried graft-donor T cell macrochimerism also had high graft-versus-host to host-versus-graft clonal ratios in their allografts. GvH clones were found in recipient marrow; some appeared first in ileum or blood.

Germline CDR1 is DFQATT and CDR2 is SNEGSKA (reference sequence). Between the trimmed V and J ends, which lost 5 bases and 5 bases, there was a span of 10 bases. The CDR3 extends over 11 amino acids. To release intraepithelial and lamina propria lymphocytes, the graft tissue was processed. V and J are TRBV20-1 and TRBJ2-7, with a tentative D call TRBD1 (6 bases). Sequencing used ileum tissue, obtained 26 to 27 days after intestinal transplant. The clonotype originates from a human patient who received an intestinal transplant, so some T cells may come from the graft donor. CDR3 sequence (DNA): TGCAGTGCTTCTACAGGGAACGAGCAGTACGTC. Residues: CSASTGNEQYV.